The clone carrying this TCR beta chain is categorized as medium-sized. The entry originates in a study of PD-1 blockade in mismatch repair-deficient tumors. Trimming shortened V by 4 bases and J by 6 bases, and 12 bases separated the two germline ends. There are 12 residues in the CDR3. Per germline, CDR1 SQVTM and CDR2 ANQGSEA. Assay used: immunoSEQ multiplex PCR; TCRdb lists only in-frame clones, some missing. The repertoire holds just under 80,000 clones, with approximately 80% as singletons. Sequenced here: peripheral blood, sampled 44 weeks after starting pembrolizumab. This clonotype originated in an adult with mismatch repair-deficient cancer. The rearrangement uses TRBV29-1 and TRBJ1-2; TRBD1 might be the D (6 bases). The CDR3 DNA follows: TGCAGCGTTGGAGGGACATCAGATGGCTACACCTTC. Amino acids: CSVGGTSDGYTF.